This T cell receptor beta chain stems from a study of T cell responses to AZD1222 COVID-19 vaccine. Overall study results and limits: The donors showed a predominance of white British ancestry and of females, with possible underestimation of clonal diversity.

Produced via immunoSEQ multiplex PCR; TCRdb's table is partial and in-frame only. The sample contains some 96,000 clones, 88% of which appear only once. In the case of this clone: What it recognizes is unknown.

Sample: peripheral blood, taken on day 0 of AZD1222 vaccination. This receptor was taken from an adult in good health.

CDR3: CASSWKGAAYEQYF. The CDR3 DNA follows: TGTGCCAGCAGTTGGAAAGGGGCCGCCTACGAGCAGTACTTC. V usage is TRBV6-5 and J usage is TRBJ2-7; TRBD1 is a possible D gene (5 bases). Between the trimmed V and J ends, which lost 4 bases and 2 bases, there was a span of 12 bases. Germline CDR1 is MNHEY and CDR2 is SVGAGI. The CDR3 runs to 14 residues.